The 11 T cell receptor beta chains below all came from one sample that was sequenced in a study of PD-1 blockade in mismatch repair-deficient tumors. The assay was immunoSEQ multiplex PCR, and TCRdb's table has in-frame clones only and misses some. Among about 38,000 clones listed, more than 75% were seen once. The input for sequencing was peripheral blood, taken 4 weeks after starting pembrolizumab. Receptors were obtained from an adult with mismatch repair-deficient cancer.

Here the CDR3 DNA reads TGTGCCAGCAGCTTAGGGACGGCCTCGGGGCCGGAGTACTTC. Its protein is CASSLGTASGPEYF. This chain links TRBV7-3 with TRBJ2-4; possibly TRBD1 or TRBD2 for D (5 bases each). In germline, CDR1 is SGHTA, CDR2 FQGTGA. The CDR3 has 14 amino acids. V lost 2 bases and J 14 bases, leaving 19 bases between the germline ends.

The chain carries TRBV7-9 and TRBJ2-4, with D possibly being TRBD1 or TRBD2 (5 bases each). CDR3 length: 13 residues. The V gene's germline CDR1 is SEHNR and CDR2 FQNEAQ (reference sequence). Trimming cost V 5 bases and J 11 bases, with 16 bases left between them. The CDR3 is CASSTSGWDVQYF. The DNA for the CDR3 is TGTGCCAGCAGCACCAGTGGGTGGGACGTTCAGTACTTC.

The CDR3 loop reads CAIRGAARRGYNEQFF. In DNA form, the CDR3 reads TGTGCCATCAGGGGGGCTGCCAGACGGGGGTACAATGAGCAGTTCTTC. The V call is TRBV10-3, the J call TRBJ2-1, with D perhaps TRBD1 or TRBD2 (6 bases each). The germline V and J ends were trimmed by 6 bases and 4 bases, with 19 bases remaining between them. CDR1 ENHRY and CDR2 SYGVKD come from the germline V gene. The CDR3 contains 16 residues.

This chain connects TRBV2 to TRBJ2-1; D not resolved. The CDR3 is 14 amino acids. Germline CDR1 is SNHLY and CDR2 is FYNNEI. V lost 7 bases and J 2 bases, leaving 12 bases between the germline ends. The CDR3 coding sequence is TGTGCCAGCACTGAGACCATGCCCTACAATGAGCAGTTCTTC. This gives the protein CASTETMPYNEQFF.

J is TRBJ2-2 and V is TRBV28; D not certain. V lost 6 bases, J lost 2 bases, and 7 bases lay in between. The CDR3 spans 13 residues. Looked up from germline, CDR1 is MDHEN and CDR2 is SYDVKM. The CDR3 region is CASRSFNTGELFF. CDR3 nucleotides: TGTGCCAGCAGGTCCTTCAACACCGGGGAGCTGTTTTTT.

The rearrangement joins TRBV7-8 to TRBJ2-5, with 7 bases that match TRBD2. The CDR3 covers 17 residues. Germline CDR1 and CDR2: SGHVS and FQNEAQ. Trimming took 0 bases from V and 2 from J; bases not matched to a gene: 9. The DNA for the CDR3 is TGTGCCAGCAGCTTAGCGGCTGGCCGGGGAGGGCAAGAGACCCAGTACTTC. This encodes CASSLAAGRGGQETQYF.

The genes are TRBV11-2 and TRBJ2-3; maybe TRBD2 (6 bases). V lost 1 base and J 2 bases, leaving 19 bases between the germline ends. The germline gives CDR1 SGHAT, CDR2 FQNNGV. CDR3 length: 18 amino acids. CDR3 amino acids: CASSLVSPWEDNTDTQYF. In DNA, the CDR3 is TGTGCCAGCAGCTTAGTCAGTCCGTGGGAGGACAACACAGATACGCAGTATTTT.

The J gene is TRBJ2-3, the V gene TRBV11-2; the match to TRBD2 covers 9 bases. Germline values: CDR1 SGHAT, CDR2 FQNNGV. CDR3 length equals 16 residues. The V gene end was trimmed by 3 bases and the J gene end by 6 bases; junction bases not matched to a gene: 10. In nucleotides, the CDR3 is TGTGCCAGCAGCTTGGGAGGCGGGAGGGCCGCGGATACGCAGTATTTT. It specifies CASSLGGGRAADTQYF. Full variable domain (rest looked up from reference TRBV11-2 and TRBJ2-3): EAGVAQSPRYKIIEKRQSVAFWCNPISGHATLYWYQQILGQGPKLLIQFQNNGVVDDSQLPKDRFSAERLKGVDSTLKIQPAKLEDSAVYLCASSLGGGRAADTQYFGPGTRLTVL.

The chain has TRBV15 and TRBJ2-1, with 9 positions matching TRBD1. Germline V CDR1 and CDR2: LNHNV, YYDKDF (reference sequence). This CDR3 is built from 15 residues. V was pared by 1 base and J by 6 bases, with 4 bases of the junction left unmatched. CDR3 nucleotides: TGTGCCACCAGCAGAGGAGGACAGGGGCCCAATGAGCAGTTCTTC. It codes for CATSRGGQGPNEQFF.

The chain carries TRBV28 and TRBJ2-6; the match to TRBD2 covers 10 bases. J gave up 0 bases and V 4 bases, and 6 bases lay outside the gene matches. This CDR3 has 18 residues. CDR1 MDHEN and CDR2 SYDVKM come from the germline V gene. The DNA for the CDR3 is TGTGCCAGCAGTTCGCGGACTAGCGGAGCCTCTGGGGCCAACGTCCTGACTTTC. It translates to CASSSRTSGASGANVLTF.

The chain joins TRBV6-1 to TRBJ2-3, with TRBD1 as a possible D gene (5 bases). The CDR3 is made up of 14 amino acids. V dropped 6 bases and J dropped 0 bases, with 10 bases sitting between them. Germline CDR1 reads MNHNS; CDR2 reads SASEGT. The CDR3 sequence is CASRVTASTDTQYF. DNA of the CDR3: TGTGCCAGCAGGGTGACAGCGAGCACAGATACGCAGTATTTT.